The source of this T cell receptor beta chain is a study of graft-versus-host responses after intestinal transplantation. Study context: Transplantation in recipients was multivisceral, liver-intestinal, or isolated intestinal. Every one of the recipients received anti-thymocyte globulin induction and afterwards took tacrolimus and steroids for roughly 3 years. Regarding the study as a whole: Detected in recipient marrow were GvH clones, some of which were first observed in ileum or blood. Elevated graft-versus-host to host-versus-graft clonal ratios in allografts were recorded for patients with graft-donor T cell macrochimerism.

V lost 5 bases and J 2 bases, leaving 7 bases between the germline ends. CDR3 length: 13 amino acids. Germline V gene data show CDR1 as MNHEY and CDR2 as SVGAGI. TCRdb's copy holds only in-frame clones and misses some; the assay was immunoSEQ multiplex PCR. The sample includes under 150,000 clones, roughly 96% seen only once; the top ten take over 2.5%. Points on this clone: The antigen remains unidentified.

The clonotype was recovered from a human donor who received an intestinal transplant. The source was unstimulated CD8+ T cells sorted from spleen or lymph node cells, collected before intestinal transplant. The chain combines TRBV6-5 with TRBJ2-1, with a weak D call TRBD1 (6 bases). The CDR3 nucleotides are TGTGCCAGCAGTGCAGGGGCCTACAATGAGCAGTTCTTC. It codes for CASSAGAYNEQFF.